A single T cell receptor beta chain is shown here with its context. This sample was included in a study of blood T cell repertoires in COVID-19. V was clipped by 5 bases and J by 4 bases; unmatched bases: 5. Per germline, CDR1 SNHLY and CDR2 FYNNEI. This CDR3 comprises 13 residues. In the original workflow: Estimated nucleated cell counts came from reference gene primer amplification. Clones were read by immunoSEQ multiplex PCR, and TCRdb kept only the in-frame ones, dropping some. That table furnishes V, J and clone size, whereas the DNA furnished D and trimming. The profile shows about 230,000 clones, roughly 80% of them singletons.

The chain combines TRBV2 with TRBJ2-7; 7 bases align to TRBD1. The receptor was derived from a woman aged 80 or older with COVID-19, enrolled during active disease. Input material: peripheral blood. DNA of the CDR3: TGTGCCAGCAGTTTACTACAGGGGTACGAGCAGTACTTC. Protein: CASSLLQGYEQYF.